This record covers a single TCR beta chain. Its antigen is unknown. It was with a sample-barcoded 5' primer and a J-beta primer mix that a second PCR of about 7 to 12 cycles was run. All cDNA molecules were each tagged by a template-switch adaptor with 12 random nucleotides. The yield of each sample was at least 3 million CDR3-containing paired-end reads. Each CDR3 protein gets one entry after TCRdb re-called the 5' RACE reads with MiXCR. The data show 1 million to 1.2 million distinct CDR3 sequences, around two fifths seen once. The data were taken from a study of blood T cells in healthy people across ages. Whole-study findings and limits: Naive and antigen-experienced cells could not be conclusively compared, given unsorted PBMCs. Considered underestimates were the diversity estimates obtained from one million T cells.

The CDR3 runs to 14 residues. Per germline, CDR1 SEHNR and CDR2 FQNEAQ (reference sequence). V gave up 4 bases and J gave up 13 bases, with 20 bases separating them. The material sequenced was blood. The clonotype was recovered from a man younger than 35 in good health. The chain carries TRBV7-9 and TRBJ2-4, with D perhaps given as TRBD1 or TRBD2 (5 bases each). The CDR3 DNA is TGTGCCAGCAGCTCATACTCCGGGACCCCGAAGCAGTACTTC. Protein product: CASSSYSGTPKQYF.